This TCR beta chain originates from a study of blood T cell repertoires in COVID-19. Whole-study context: Sites across the United States, Italy and Spain contributed samples from acute and convalescent COVID-19. The analysed material was cDNA or gDNA that came from T cells, B-cell-depleted T cells, or PBMCs.

Trimming took 0 bases from V and 2 from J; bases not matched to a gene: 6. This CDR3 spans 16 amino acids. Looked up from germline, CDR1 is SGDLS and CDR2 is YYNGEE. The method was immunoSEQ multiplex PCR; TCRdb's version includes in-frame clones alone and lacks a portion of them. The sample yields some 70,000 clones, nearly 85% seen once. The source is a woman in her fifties or sixties with acute or convalescent COVID-19. Sample: peripheral blood. The genes are TRBV9 and TRBJ2-7; 9 nucleotides align to TRBD2. CDR3 protein: CASSVAAGGPPYEQYF. The DNA of the CDR3 is TGTGCCAGCAGCGTAGCTGCGGGGGGGCCCCCCTACGAGCAGTACTTC. Drawing the rest from reference TRBV9 and TRBJ2-7, the complete variable domain is DSGVTQTPKHLITATGQRVTLRCSPRSGDLSVYWYQQSLDQGLQFLIQYYNGEERAKGNILERFSAQQFPDLHSELNLSSLELGDSALYFCASSVAAGGPPYEQYFGPGTRLTVT.